Reported below is one TCR beta chain. The data derive from a study of blood T cell repertoires in COVID-19. Overall study context: Material from acute and convalescent COVID-19 was sourced from the United States, Italy and Spain. In each case, the material was cDNA or gDNA derived from T cells, B-cell-depleted T cells, or PBMCs.

With V trimmed by 8 bases and J by 4 bases, 4 bases remained unmatched. The germline gives CDR1 LNHDA, CDR2 SQIVND (reference sequence). The CDR3 is made up of 13 amino acids. TCRdb's copy holds only in-frame clones and misses some; the assay was immunoSEQ multiplex PCR. The sample has roughly 260,000 clones; 91% are singletons. This receptor was taken from a human donor in a cohort exposed to, infected with or recovered from COVID-19 (not recorded which). The donor label of this sample is uncertain. The chain links TRBV19 to TRBJ1-3; 8 bases line up with TRBD1. The source material was PBMCs or T cells enriched from blood (not recorded which). CDR3 sequence: CASQGAVGNTIYF. CDR3 in DNA: TGTGCCAGTCAGGGGGCAGTAGGAAACACCATATATTTT.